This TCR beta chain derives from a study of blood T cells in healthy people across ages. Overall study: Template-switching capture recovered about one barcoded beta molecule per two T cells.

Together with a sample-barcoded 5' primer, a J-beta primer mix was included in a second PCR lasting 7 to 11 cycles. One entry per CDR3 protein results from TCRdb running MiXCR on the 5' RACE reads. The sample records fewer than 750,000 distinct CDR3 sequences, around 52% being singletons. V lost 3 bases and J lost 6, with 4 bases in between. Per the germline V gene, CDR1 is SGDLS and CDR2 is YYNGEE. The CDR3 covers 11 residues. Many counts were recorded for this clonotype. This receptor was taken from a woman older than 75 in good health. The chain couples TRBV9 to TRBJ2-1; D remains ambiguous. Material for sequencing was blood. Here the CDR3 reads CASSGRNEQFF. The CDR3 nucleotides read TGTGCCAGCAGCGGTCGCAATGAGCAGTTCTTC.